This TCR beta chain was recovered during a study of T cells in localized non-small cell lung cancer. This clone was observed a handful of times. Profiled with immunoSEQ multiplex PCR; TCRdb holds only in-frame clones, not every one. The sample records about 4,000 clones, about a quarter being singletons. The germline V gene has CDR1 MNHGY and CDR2 SAAAGT. The CDR3 has 14 amino acids. The sequence derives from a man between 40 and 70 years old with stage II lung adenocarcinoma. The sample was lung tumor tissue, taken before any cancer treatment. The chain couples TRBV6-8 to TRBJ2-6, with D perhaps TRBD1 (5 bases). CDR3 sequence: CASLTVSGANVLTF. Written as DNA, the CDR3 is TGTGCTTCGTTGACAGTCTCTGGGGCCAACGTCCTGACTTTC.